The text below deals with one T cell receptor (beta chain). Its antigen is not yet known. No per-base quality is available; no much larger clone lies one base away. Patients with autoimmune disease history or receiving systemic immunosuppression were excluded from the trial. In every dose cohort, peripheral blood was drawn for TCR sequencing at baseline, cycle 4 day 1, and cycle 7 day 1. Samples were obtained from an open-label, multicenter, first-in-human phase I dose-escalation trial of ivuxolimab. Adults with locally advanced or metastatic melanoma, renal cell carcinoma, hepatocellular carcinoma or head and neck squamous cell carcinoma were enrolled in the trial. CD4+ and CD8+ T cells were sorted separately from peripheral blood before TCR sequencing. This entry belongs to a study of OX40 agonist ivuxolimab in advanced cancers. Background on the whole study: Ivuxolimab was a fully human IgG2 agonistic monoclonal antibody targeting the costimulatory receptor OX40 (CD134). Intravenous ivuxolimab was administered to patients every 2 weeks at six dose levels: 0.01, 0.1, 0.3, 1.5, 3 and 10 mg/kg. Of the roughly 51 dose-escalation patients, hepatocellular carcinoma was present in around 19, melanoma in roughly 15, renal cell carcinoma in 9 and head and neck cancer in 9. The dose-escalation cohort was over 70% male with a mean age of roughly 60 years, ranging from about 23 to 85. Patients were allowed to have had prior anti-PD-1, anti-PD-L1 or anti-CTLA-4 therapy, and more than 30% of the dose-escalation patients had previously received checkpoint inhibitors. Partial responses were achieved by three dose-escalation patients, of whom one had hepatocellular carcinoma and two had cutaneous melanoma. Peripheral TCRbeta sequencing aimed to test whether ivuxolimab altered TCR sequence diversity and caused clonal T-cell expansion. The monotherapy dose-escalation portion (N ≈ 55 patients) of the phase I ivuxolimab trial is reported in the paper. The paper's findings and limits, for the study overall: On average, CD8+ T cells showed more expanded clones than CD4+ T cells after ivuxolimab. The antigen specificity of the peripheral T cells that underwent clonal expansion was not determined. Low levels of normalized T-cell clonal expansion were also seen in some nonresponding patients. At doses of 0.1 to 3.0 mg/kg, clonal expansion of both CD4+ and CD8+ blood T cells was observed from baseline to week 6. In the 0.1-3.0 mg/kg groups, partial responders were among the patients with the lowest normalized peripheral clonal expansion, particularly in CD8+ T cells.

Genomic DNA was extracted from sorted cells for sequencing of the TCRbeta CDR3 region. TCRbeta CDR3 regions were sequenced using the immunoSEQ Assay. Sourced from immuneACCESS, this table was stored by TCRdb with only in-frame sequences that have V and J called. A share of the clones is absent; for the studies checked, an unresolved V gene accounts for under half, and the remainder has no known explanation. The sample records around 95,000 clones, 90% of which are singletons. The ten largest clones add up to around 0.16% of the sample. The V and J ends are trimmed by 2 bases and 7 bases, leaving 6 bases between them. The CDR3 sequence holds 12 residues, the cysteine and phenylalanine included. The read is trimmed to its CDR3 DNA, 36 bases read in frame from base 1. CDR1 and CDR2, looked up from the germline V gene (reference sequence), are GTSNPN and SVGIG.

The sequence links TRBV30 to TRBJ1-6, with the D gene not confidently named. This sequence originates from an adult with an advanced solid tumor such as melanoma, head and neck, liver or kidney cancer. The specimen comprised CD4+ or CD8+ T cells sorted from blood, sampled in a trial of the OX40 agonist ivuxolimab. The DNA sequence is as follows: TGTGCCTGGAGTATTCCGAATTCACCCCTCCACTTT. This sequence encodes CAWSIPNSPLHF.